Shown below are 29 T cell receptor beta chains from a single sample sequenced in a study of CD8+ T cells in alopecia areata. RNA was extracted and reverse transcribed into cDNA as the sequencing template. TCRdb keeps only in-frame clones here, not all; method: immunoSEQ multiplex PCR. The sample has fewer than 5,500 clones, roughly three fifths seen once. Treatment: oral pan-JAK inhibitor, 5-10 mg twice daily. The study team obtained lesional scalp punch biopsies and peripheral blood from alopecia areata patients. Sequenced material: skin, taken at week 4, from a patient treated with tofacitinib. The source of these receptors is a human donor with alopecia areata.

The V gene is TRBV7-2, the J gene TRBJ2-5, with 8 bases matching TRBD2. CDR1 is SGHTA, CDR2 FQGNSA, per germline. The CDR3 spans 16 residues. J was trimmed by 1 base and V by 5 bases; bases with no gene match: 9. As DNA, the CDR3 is TGTGCCAGCAGCCCCTCCTCTGCGGGAGGCCAAGAGACCCAGTACTTC. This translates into CASSPSSAGGQETQYF. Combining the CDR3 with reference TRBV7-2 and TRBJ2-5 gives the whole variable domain GAGVSQSPSNKVTEKGKDVELRCDPISGHTALYWYRQSLGQGLEFLIYFQGNSAPDKSGLPSDRFSAERTGGSVSTLTIQRTQQEDSAVYLCASSPSSAGGQETQYFGPGTRLLVL.

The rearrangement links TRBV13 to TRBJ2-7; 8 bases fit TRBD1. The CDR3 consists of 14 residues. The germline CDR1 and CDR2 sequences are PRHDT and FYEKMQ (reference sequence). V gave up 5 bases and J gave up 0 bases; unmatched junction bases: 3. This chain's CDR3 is CASSETGVSYEQYF. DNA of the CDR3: TGTGCCAGCAGCGAGACAGGGGTCTCCTACGAGCAGTACTTC.

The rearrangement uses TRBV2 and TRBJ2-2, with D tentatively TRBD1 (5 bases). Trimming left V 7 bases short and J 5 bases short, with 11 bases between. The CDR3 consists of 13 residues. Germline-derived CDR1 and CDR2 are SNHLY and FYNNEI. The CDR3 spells CASKMTVTGELFF. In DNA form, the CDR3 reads TGTGCCAGCAAGATGACAGTAACCGGGGAGCTGTTTTTT.

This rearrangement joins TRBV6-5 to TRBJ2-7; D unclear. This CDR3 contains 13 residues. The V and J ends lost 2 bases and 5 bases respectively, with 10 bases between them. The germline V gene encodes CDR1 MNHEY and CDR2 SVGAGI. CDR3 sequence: CASSYREGHEQYF. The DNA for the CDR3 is TGTGCCAGCAGTTACAGGGAAGGCCACGAGCAGTACTTC.

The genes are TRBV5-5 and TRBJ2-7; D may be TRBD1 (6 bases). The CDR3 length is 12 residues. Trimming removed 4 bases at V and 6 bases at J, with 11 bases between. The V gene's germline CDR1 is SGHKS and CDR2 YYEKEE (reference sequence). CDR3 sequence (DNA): TGTGCCAGCAGCGTCACAGGGTTCGAGCAGTACTTC. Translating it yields CASSVTGFEQYF.

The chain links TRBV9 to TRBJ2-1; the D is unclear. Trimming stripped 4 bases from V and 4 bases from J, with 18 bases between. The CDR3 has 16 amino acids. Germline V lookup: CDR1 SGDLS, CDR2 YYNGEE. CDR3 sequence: CASSPPSLTLYNEQFF. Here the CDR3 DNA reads TGTGCCAGCAGCCCCCCCTCCCTGACTTTGTACAATGAGCAGTTCTTC.

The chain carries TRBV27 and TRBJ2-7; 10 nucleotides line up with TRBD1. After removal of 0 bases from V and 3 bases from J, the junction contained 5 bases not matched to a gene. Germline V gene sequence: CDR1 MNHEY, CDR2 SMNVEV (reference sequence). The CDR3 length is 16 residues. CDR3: CASSLSPGTGVYEQYF. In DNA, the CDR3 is TGTGCCAGCAGTTTATCCCCCGGGACAGGGGTCTACGAGCAGTACTTC.

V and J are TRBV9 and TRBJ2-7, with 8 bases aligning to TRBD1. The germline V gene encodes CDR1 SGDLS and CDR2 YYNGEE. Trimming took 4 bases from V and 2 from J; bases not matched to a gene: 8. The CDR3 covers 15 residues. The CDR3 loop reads CASSQFPGQAYEQYF. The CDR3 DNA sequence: TGTGCCAGCAGCCAGTTCCCGGGACAGGCCTACGAGCAGTACTTC.

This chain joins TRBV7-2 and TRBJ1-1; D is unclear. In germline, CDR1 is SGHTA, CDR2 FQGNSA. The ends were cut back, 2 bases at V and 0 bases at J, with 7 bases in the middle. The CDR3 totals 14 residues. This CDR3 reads CASSLIQLNTEAFF. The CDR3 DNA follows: TGTGCCAGCAGCTTAATACAGTTGAACACTGAAGCTTTCTTT.

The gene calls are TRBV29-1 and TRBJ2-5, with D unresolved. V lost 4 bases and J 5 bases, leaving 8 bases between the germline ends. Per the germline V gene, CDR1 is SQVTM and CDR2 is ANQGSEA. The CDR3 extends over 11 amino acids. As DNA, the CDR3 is TGCAGCGTTGTGATATCGGAGACCCAGTACTTC. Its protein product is CSVVISETQYF. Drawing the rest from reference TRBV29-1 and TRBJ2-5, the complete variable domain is SAVISQKPSRDICQRGTSLTIQCQVDSQVTMMFWYRQQPGQSLTLIATANQGSEATYESGFVIDKFPISRPNLTFSTLTVSNMSPEDSSIYLCSVVISETQYFGPGTRLLVL.

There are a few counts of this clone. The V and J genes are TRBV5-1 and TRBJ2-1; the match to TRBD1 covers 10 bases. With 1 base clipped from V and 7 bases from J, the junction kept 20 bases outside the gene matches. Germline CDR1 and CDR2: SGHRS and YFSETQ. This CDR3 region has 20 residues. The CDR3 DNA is TGCGCCAGCAGCTTGTCGGCCTGGCCAAGATCCGGGACAGGGGAAAATGAGCAGTTCTTC. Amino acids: CASSLSAWPRSGTGENEQFF.

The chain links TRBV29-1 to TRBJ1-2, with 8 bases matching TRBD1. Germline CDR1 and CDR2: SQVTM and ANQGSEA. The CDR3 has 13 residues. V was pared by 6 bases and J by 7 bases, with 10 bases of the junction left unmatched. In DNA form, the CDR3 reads TGCAGCGTAGGAGGTCAGGGGGCCTCTGGCTACACCTTC. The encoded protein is CSVGGQGASGYTF. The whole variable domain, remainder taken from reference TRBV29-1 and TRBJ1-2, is SAVISQKPSRDICQRGTSLTIQCQVDSQVTMMFWYRQQPGQSLTLIATANQGSEATYESGFVIDKFPISRPNLTFSTLTVSNMSPEDSSIYLCSVGGQGASGYTFGSGTRLTVV.

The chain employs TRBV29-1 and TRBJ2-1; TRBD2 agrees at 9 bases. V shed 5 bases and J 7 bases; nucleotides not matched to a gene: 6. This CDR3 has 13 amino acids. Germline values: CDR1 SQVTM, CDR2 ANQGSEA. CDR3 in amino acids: CSVSSSGSNEQFF. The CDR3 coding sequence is TGCAGCGTTTCGAGTAGCGGGAGTAATGAGCAGTTCTTC.

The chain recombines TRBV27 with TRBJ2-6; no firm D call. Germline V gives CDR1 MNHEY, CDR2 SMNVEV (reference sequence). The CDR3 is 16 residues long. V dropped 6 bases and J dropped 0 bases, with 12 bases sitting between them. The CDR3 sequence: CASSALGYSGANVLTF. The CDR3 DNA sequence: TGTGCCAGCAGCGCCCTTGGATACTCTGGGGCCAACGTCCTGACTTTC.

The CDR3: CASSWDRTSGEETQYF. DNA for the CDR3: TGTGCCAGCAGCTGGGACCGGACTAGCGGGGAAGAGACCCAGTACTTC. This chain joins TRBV5-5 and TRBJ2-5; the match to TRBD2 covers 12 bases. This CDR3 region has 16 residues. Germline V CDR1 and CDR2: SGHKS, YYEKEE (reference sequence). The junction had 6 bases not matched to a gene; V was cut back by 3 bases and J by 3 bases.

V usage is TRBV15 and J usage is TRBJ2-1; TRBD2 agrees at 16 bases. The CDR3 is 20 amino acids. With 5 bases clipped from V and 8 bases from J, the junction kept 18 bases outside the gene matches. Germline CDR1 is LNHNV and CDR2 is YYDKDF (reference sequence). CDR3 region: CATSRNPGTSGRAGWDEQFF. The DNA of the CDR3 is TGTGCCACCAGCCGCAATCCCGGGACTAGCGGGAGGGCCGGATGGGATGAGCAGTTCTTC.

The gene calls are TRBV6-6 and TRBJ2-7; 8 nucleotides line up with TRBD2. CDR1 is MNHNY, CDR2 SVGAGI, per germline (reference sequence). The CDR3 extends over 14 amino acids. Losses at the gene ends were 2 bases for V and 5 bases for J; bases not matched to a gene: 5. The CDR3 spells CASSYLAGGHEQYF. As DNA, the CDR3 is TGTGCCAGCAGTTACCTCGCGGGAGGCCACGAGCAGTACTTC.

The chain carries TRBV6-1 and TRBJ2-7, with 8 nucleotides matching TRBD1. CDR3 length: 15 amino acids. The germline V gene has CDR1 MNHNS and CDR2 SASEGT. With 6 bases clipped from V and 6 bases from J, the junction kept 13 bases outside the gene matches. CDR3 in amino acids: CASRTMDRDQVEQYF. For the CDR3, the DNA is TGTGCCAGCAGAACGATGGACAGGGATCAGGTCGAGCAGTACTTC.

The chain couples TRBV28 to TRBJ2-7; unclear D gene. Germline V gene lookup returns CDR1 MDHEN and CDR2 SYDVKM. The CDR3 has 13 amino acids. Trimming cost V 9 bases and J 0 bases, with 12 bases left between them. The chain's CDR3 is CASKIGSSYEQYF. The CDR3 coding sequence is TGTGCCAGTAAAATAGGTAGCTCCTACGAGCAGTACTTC.

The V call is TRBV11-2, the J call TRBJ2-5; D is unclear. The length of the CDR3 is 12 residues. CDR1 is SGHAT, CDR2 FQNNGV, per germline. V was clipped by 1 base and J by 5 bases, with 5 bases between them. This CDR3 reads CASSLGLETQYF. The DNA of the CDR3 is TGTGCCAGCAGCTTAGGGTTGGAGACCCAGTACTTC.

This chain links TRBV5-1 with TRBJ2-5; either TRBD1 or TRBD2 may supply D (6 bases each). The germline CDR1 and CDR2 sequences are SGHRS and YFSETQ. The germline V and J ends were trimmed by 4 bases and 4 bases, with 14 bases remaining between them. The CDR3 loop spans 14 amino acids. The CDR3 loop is CASSEWTAGETQYF. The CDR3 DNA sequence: TGCGCCAGCAGCGAATGGACAGCGGGAGAGACCCAGTACTTC.

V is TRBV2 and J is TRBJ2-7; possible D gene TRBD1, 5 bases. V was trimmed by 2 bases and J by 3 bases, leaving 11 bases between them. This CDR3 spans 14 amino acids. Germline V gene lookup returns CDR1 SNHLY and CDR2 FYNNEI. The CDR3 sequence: CASSEMIRGYEQYF. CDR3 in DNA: TGTGCCAGCAGTGAAATGATAAGGGGCTACGAGCAGTACTTC. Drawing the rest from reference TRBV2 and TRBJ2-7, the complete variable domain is EPEVTQTPSHQVTQMGQEVILRCVPISNHLYFYWYRQILGQKVEFLVSFYNNEISEKSEIFDDQFSVERPDGSNFTLKIRSTKLEDSAMYFCASSEMIRGYEQYFGPGTRLTVT.

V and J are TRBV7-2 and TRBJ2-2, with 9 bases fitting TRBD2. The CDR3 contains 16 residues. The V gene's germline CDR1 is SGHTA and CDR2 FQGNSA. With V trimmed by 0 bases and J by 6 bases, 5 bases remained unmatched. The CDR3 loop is CASSLAVSGSAGELFF. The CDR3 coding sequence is TGTGCCAGCAGCTTAGCCGTTAGCGGGAGTGCCGGGGAGCTGTTTTTT.

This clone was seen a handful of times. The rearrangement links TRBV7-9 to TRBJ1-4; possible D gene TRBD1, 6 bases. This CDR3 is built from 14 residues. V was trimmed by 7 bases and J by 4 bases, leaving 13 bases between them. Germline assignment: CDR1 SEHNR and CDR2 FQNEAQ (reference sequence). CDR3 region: CASNRQEFNEKLFF. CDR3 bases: TGTGCCAGCAATAGACAGGAATTTAATGAAAAACTGTTTTTT.

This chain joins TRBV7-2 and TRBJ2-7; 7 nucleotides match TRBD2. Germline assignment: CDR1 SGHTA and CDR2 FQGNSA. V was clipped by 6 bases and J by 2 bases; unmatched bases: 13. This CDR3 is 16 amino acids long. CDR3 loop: CASSPGASGYPYEQYF. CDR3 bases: TGTGCCAGCAGTCCCGGGGCTAGCGGCTACCCCTACGAGCAGTACTTC.

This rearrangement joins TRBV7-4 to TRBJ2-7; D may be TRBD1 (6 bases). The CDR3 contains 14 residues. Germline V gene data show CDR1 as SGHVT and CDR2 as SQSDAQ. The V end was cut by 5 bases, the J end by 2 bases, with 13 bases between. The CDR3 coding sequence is TGTGCCAGCAGCCCGTCGACAGGACCCTACGAGCAGTACTTC. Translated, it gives CASSPSTGPYEQYF.

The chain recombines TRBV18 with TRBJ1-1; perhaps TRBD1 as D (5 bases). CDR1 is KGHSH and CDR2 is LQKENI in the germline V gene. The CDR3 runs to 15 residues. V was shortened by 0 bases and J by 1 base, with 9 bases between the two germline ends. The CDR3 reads CASSPPPGTNTEAFF. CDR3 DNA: TGTGCCAGCTCACCACCGCCGGGGACGAACACTGAAGCTTTCTTT.

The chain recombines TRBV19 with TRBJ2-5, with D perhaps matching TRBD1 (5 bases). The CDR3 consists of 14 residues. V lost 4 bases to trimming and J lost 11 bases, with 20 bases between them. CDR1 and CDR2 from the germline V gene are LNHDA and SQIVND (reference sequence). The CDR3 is CASSNTGRSLEQYF. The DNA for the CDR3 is TGTGCCAGTAGTAACACAGGACGGAGCCTGGAGCAGTACTTC.

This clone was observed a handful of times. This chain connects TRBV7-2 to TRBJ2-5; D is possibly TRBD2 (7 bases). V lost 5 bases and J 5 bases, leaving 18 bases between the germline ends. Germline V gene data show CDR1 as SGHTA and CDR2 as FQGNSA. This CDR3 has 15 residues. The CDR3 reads CASSPNGGAGETQYF. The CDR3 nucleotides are TGTGCCAGCAGCCCCAATGGGGGGGCGGGTGAGACCCAGTACTTC.